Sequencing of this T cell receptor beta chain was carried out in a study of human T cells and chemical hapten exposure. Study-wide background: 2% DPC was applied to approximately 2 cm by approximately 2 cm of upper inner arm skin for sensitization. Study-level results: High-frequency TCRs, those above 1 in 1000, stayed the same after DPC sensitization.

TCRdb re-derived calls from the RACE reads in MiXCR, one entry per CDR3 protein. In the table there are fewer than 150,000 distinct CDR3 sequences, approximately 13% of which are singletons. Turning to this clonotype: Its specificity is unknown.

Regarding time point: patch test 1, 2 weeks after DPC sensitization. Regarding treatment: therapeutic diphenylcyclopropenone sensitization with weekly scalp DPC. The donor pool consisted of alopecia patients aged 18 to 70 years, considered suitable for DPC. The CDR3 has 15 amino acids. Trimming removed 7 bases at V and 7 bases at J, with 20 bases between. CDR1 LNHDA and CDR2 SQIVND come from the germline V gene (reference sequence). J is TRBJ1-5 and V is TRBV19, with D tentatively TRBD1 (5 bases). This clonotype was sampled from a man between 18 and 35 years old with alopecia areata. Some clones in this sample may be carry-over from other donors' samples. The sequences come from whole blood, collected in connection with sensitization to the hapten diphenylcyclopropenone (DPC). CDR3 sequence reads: CASTAVSGRDQPQHF. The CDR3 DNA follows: TGTGCCAGTACTGCTGTTTCAGGGAGGGACCAGCCCCAGCATTTT.